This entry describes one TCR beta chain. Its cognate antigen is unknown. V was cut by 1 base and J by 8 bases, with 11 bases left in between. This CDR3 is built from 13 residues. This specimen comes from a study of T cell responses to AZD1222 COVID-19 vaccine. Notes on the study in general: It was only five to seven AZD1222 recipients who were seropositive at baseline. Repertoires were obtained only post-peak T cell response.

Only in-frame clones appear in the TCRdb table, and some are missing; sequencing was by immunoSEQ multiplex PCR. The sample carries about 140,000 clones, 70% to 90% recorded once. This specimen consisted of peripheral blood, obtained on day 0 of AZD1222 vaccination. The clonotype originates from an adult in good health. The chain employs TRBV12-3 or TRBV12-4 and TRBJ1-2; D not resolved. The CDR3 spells CASSLDSLAGYTF. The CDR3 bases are TGTGCCAGCAGTTTAGACTCGTTAGCCGGCTACACCTTC.